This TCR beta chain is drawn from a study of beta chain features in type 1 diabetes. Study overall: Examination of sorted cells across all samples involved more than 85,000,000 cells.

TCRB transcripts that were expressed got sequenced, as all of the isolated RNA had been reverse transcribed. Method: immunoSEQ multiplex PCR; TCRdb's copy keeps in-frame clones and lacks some. The table includes hundreds of thousands of clones, around an eighth detected once. Sorted CD4+ subsets: naive, central memory, regulatory, stem cell-like memory (CD45RO/CCR7/CD25/CD127/CD95/CD27 panel). CDR3 length equals 18 residues. Trimming at V came to 4 bases and at J to 5 bases, leaving 11 bases not matched to a gene. Germline CDR1 SGHRS, CDR2 YFSETQ. Study-level results: Significant though moderate, a shortening of TCRB CDR3s appeared in all four CD4+ subsets of Type 1 diabetes patients. Patients' naive, central memory and Treg TCRB repertoires seemed closer to one another than those of healthy donors.

Only a few counts were recorded for this clone. Its antigen is not identified. The clonotype originates from a young man with type 1 diabetes. This chain uses TRBV5-1 with TRBJ2-2; TRBD2 matches at 13 bases. Sample: naive CD4+ T cells from blood. CDR3 DNA sequence: TGCGCCAGCAGCCCCTGGACTAGCGGGAGTTCCGGGACCGGGGAGCTGTTTTTT. It translates to CASSPWTSGSSGTGELFF.